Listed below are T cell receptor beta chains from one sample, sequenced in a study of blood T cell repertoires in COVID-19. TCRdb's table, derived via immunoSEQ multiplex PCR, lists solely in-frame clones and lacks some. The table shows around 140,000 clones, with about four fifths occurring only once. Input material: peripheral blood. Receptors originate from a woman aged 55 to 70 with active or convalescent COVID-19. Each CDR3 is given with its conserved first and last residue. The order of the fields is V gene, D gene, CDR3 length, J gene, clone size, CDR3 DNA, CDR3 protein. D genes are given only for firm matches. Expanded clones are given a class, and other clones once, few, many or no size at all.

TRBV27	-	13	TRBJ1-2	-	TGTGCCAGCAGTCCCACAGCTCTCTATGGCTACACCTTC	CASSPTALYGYTF
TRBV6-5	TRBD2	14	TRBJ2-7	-	TGTGCCAGCAGTTACACTACTAGCGGGGGTGAGCAGTACTTC	CASSYTTSGGEQYF
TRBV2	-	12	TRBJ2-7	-	TGTGCCAGCAGTCGAACGGTCTACGAGCAGTACTTC	CASSRTVYEQYF
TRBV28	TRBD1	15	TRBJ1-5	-	TGTGCCAGCAGTTCAGCCGGACAGGGGGCTCAGCCCCAGCATTTT	CASSSAGQGAQPQHF
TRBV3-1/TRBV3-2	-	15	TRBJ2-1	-	TGTGCCAGCAGCCAAAGCCTGGAGGGGTACAATGAGCAGTTCTTC	CASSQSLEGYNEQFF
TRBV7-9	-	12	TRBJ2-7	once	TGTGCCAGCAGCCAATCGGTAGAACAGCAGTACTTC	CASSQSVEQQYF
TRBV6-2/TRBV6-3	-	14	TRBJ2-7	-	TGTGCCAGCAGTTACGGGCTAAACACCTACGAGCAGTACTTC	CASSYGLNTYEQYF
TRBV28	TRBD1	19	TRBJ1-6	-	TGTGCCAGCAGTCCACCCCGGGACAGGGAGAGCTCCTATAATTCACCCCTCCACTTT	CASSPPRDRESSYNSPLHF
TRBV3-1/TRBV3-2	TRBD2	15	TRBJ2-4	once	TGTGCCAGCAGCCCCCTCGGGGGGACCAAAAACATTCAGTACTTC	CASSPLGGTKNIQYF
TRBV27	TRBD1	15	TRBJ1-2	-	TGTGCCAGCAGTTCCGCCAGGGGGCGCGACTATGGCTACACCTTC	CASSSARGRDYGYTF
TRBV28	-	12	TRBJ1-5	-	TGTGCCAGCAGCGACCAACAGCAGCCCCAGCATTTT	CASSDQQQPQHF
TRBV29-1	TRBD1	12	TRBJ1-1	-	TGCAGCGCGCACAGGGGGAAGGTTGAAGCTTTCTTT	CSAHRGKVEAFF
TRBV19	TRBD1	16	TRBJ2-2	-	TGTGCCAGTACCCTCGACAGGGGGATCGACACCGGGGAGCTGTTTTTT	CASTLDRGIDTGELFF
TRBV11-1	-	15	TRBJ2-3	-	TGTGCCAGCAGCCCAGGGGCCGGTAGCACAGATACGCAGTATTTT	CASSPGAGSTDTQYF
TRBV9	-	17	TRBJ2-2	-	TGTGCCAGCAGCGTAAATTTGGTCGGAGCGGGTCTCGGGGAGCTGTTTTTT	CASSVNLVGAGLGELFF
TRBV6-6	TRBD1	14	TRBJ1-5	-	TGTGCCAGCAGTCCCAACAGGGGGGACCAGCCCCAGCATTTT	CASSPNRGDQPQHF
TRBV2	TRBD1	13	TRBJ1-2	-	TGTGCCAGCAGTCTGACAGGGGGCAATGGCTACACCTTC	CASSLTGGNGYTF
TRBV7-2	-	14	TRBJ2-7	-	TGTGCCAGCAGTCGCAGGGTAGGGCAGTACGAGCAGTACTTC	CASSRRVGQYEQYF
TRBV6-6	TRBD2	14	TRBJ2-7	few	TGTGCCAGCATTTCCGGGACTAGCGCCAACGAGCAGTACTTC	CASISGTSANEQYF
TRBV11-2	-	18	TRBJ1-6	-	TGTGCCAGCAGCCCGGATGGGGGGGGACTCTCCTATAATTCACCCCTCCACTTT	CASSPDGGGLSYNSPLHF
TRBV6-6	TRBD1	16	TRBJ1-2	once	TGTGCCAGCAGTTCTCTTGCCGGGACAGGGGGCGACGGCTACACCTTC	CASSSLAGTGGDGYTF
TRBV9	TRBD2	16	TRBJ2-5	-	TGTGCCAGCAGCGACCCGCGACTAGCGGGGGTAGAGACCCAGTACTTC	CASSDPRLAGVETQYF
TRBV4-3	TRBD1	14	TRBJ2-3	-	TGCGCCAGCAGCCCCTTAACAGGGGGCCATACGCAGTATTTT	CASSPLTGGHTQYF
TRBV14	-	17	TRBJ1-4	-	TGTGCCAGCTCAACCGCCCGATACTATTTAACTAATGAAAAACTGTTTTTT	CASSTARYYLTNEKLFF
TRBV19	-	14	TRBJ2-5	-	TGTGCCAGTAGTATCAGCCTAGCGAACGGGGCCCAGTACTTC	CASSISLANGAQYF
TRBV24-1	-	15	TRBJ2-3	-	TGTGCCACCAGTGATTTGCTCGGGTCCCCAGATACGCAGTATTTT	CATSDLLGSPDTQYF
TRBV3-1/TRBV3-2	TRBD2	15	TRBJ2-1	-	TGTGCCAGCAGCGCTAGCGGGAGAGCCTACAATGAGCAGTTCTTC	CASSASGRAYNEQFF
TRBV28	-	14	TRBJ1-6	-	TGTGCCAGCAGGCCCGGGGGGCGGAATTCACCCCTCCACTTT	CASRPGGRNSPLHF
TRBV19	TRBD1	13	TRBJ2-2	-	TGTGCCAGCCGACAGGGCCGCACCGGGGAGCTGTTTTTT	CASRQGRTGELFF
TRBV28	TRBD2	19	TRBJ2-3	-	TGTGCCAGCACCACAGGGACATTAGGGACTAGCGGGAGTGGGGATACGCAGTATTTT	CASTTGTLGTSGSGDTQYF
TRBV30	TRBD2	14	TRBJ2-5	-	TGTGCCTGGAGTCCCCCGGGGGGACAAGAGACCCAGTACTTC	CAWSPPGGQETQYF
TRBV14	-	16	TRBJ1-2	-	TGTGCCAGCAGCCGTGGCGGGGGGCAAGCTAACTATGGCTACACCTTC	CASSRGGGQANYGYTF
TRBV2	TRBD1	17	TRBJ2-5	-	TGTGCCAGCAGACTACGTATGCCTAGACAGGGTGAGGGGACCCAGTACTTC	CASRLRMPRQGEGTQYF
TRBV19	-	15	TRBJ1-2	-	TGTGCCAGCCGACCAGGGCTACAGGGAGGGTATGGCTACACCTTC	CASRPGLQGGYGYTF
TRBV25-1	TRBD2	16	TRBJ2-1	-	TGTGCCAGCAGTGAATTTATGGGGAGGGCCTCCAATGAGCAGTTCTTC	CASSEFMGRASNEQFF
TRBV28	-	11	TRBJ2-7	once	TGTGCCAGCAGTTTTATGTACGAGCAGTACTTC	CASSFMYEQYF
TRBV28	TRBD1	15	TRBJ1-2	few	TGTGCCAGCAGTTCCGGACAGGGTAACCTCTATGGCTACACCTTC	CASSSGQGNLYGYTF
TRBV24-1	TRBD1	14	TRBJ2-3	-	TGTGCCACCGGACCGGGACAGGGGATAGATACGCAGTATTTT	CATGPGQGIDTQYF
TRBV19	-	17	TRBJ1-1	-	TGTGCCAGTAAAGGGCAAGGGTTAACAGGGCCCAACACTGAAGCTTTCTTT	CASKGQGLTGPNTEAFF
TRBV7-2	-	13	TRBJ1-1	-	TGTGCCAGCAGTCCACAGGGGAACACTGAAGCTTTCTTT	CASSPQGNTEAFF
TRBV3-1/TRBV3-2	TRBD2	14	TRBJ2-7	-	TGTGCCAGCAGCCAAAGTCTAGCGGCCTACGAGCAGTACTTC	CASSQSLAAYEQYF
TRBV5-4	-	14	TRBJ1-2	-	TGTGCCAGCAGCTTATCAGGACTGAAGGATGGCTACACCTTC	CASSLSGLKDGYTF
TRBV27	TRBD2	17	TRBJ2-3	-	TGTGCCAGCAGACCCGGGACTAGCGGGGTCAAAGGAGATACGCAGTATTTT	CASRPGTSGVKGDTQYF
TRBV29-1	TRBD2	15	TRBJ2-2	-	TGCAGCGTGAAGACTAGCGGGAGCATAACCGGGGAGCTGTTTTTT	CSVKTSGSITGELFF
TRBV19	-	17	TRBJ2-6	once	TGTGTCAGTAGTATTGTTCCCCCAGGATCTGGGGCCAACGTCCTGACTTTC	CVSSIVPPGSGANVLTF
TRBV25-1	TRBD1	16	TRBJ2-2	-	TGTGCCAGCAGTCCGGACCGGACAGGGTTGACCGGGGAGCTGTTTTTT	CASSPDRTGLTGELFF
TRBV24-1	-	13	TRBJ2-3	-	TGTGCCACCAGTTCCCAGTTCATGGATACGCAGTATTTT	CATSSQFMDTQYF
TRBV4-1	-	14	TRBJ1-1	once	TGCGCCAGCAGCCGGGAAAGACAGGCCACTGAAGCTTTCTTT	CASSRERQATEAFF
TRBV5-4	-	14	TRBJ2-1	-	TGTGCCAGCAGCTTCGGACTGATAAACAATGAGCAGTTCTTC	CASSFGLINNEQFF
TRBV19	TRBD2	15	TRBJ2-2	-	TGTGCCAGTACGGCGCGCGGGGGGGTCACCGGGGAGCTGTTTTTT	CASTARGGVTGELFF
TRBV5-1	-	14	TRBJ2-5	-	TGCGCCAGCAGCCCCGGGCGGGCACGGGAGACCCAGTACTTC	CASSPGRARETQYF
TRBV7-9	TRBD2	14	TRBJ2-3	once	TGTGCCAGCAGGGGACTAGCCGCGGCTAATACGCAGTATTTT	CASRGLAAANTQYF
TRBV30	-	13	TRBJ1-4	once	TGTGCCTGGAGCTCTCAGGGGAACGAAAAACTGTTTTTT	CAWSSQGNEKLFF
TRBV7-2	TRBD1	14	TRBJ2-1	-	TGTGCCAGCAGCTTAGGAGACAGGGGCAATGAGCAGTTCTTC	CASSLGDRGNEQFF
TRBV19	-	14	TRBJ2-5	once	TGTGCCAGTAGTATAGGGACAGCTCAAGAGACCCAGTACTTC	CASSIGTAQETQYF
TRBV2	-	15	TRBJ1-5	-	TGTGCCAGCAGTGTTGAAGGGAGAGGCAATCAGCCCCAGCATTTT	CASSVEGRGNQPQHF
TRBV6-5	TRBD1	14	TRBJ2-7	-	TGTGCCAGCAGCCGACAGGGGGCTTCCTACGAGCAGTACTTC	CASSRQGASYEQYF
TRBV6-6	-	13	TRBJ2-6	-	TGTGCCAGCAGACTTCCTGGGGCCAACGTCCTGACTTTC	CASRLPGANVLTF
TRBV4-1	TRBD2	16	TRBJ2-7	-	TGCGCCAGCAGCCAAGATGGGCTAGCGGGAGTCGGGGAGCAGTACTTC	CASSQDGLAGVGEQYF
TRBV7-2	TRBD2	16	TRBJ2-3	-	TGTGCCAGCAGCTTAGACTGGCGGGGGGTTACAGATACGCAGTATTTT	CASSLDWRGVTDTQYF